Below, one TCR beta chain is given with its context. Its antigen is unknown. The data are from a study of regulatory T cells. CDR3 length equals 13 residues. From germline, CDR1 is SGHAT and CDR2 FQNNGV. With 1 base removed from V and 6 bases from J, the gap between germline ends came to 10 bases. Amplification used 52 TRBV primers and 13 TRBJ primers. The repertoire was sequenced with immunoSEQ multiplex PCR; TCRdb's copy has only in-frame clones and lacks some. Of 30,000 to 40,000 clones in the sample, around nine tenths are singletons; the top ten hold approximately 2.4%. Study-level points and caveats: Hydrophobic residues at CDR3 positions 6 and 7 were enriched in conventional CD4+ T cells of CD3G-deficient patients.

The source is a person aged 18-35 years with CD3G deficiency. The chain recombines TRBV11-2 with TRBJ2-7, with a tentative D call TRBD1 (6 bases). Sequencing input: conventional CD4+ T cells sorted from blood. The CDR3 region is CASSLAGVAEQYF. The CDR3 DNA sequence: TGTGCCAGCAGCTTAGCAGGGGTGGCCGAGCAGTACTTC.